This TCR beta chain stems from a study of cytomegalovirus exposure and HLA in healthy donors. Method: immunoSEQ multiplex PCR; TCRdb's copy keeps in-frame clones and lacks some. Altogether 150,000 to 200,000 clones are present, about four fifths being singletons, with the ten largest covering approximately 7%. Study-level results: Investigators reported 150 to 200 TCR beta chains as tied to cytomegalovirus. Reportedly, diagnosis of cytomegalovirus status by the classifier showed high specificity and sensitivity.

Comments on this clone: The target antigen is unknown.

The CDR3 is 17 residues long. Per the germline V gene, CDR1 is SGDLS and CDR2 is YYNGEE. Trimming at V came to 0 bases and at J to 4 bases, leaving 7 bases not matched to a gene. The clonotype originates from a man between 18 and 29 years old in good health and CMV-seropositive. The source material was PBMCs. This chain joins TRBV9 and TRBJ2-1; 10 nucleotides match TRBD2. CDR3 bases: TGTGCCAGCAGCGTAGGAGGACTAGCGGAGTTATACAATGAGCAGTTCTTC. As protein: CASSVGGLAELYNEQFF.